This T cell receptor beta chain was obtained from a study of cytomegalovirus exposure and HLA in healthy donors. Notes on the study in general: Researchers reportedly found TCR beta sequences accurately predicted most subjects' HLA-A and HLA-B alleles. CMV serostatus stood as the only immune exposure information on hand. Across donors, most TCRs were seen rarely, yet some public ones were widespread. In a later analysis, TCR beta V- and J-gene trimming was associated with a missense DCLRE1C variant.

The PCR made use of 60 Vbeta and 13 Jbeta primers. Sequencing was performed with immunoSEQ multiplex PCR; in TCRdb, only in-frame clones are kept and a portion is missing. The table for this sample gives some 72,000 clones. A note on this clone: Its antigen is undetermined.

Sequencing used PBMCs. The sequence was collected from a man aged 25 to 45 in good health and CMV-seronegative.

CDR3 coding DNA: TGCGCCAGCAGCTTGGAATTTGCGAGCGGGGGGGTCACAGATACGCAGTATTTT. This translates into CASSLEFASGGVTDTQYF. This chain joins TRBV5-1 and TRBJ2-3; 10 bases map to TRBD2. The CDR3 is 18 residues long. V lost 0 bases to trimming and J lost 2 bases; unmatched junction nucleotides: 9. Germline lookup yields CDR1 SGHRS and CDR2 YFSETQ.